This passage covers 8 T cell receptor gamma chains from one sample sequenced in a study of Vδ1+ human thymocytes (dated by TCRdb to between 2017 and 2018). Beyond this particular receptor, the publication reports: The thymic TRG and TRD repertoires appeared highly polyclonal, with Gaussian CDR3 length distributions, in contrast to the oligoclonal repertoires of peripheral blood.

No antigen is known for these receptors. The sequencer listed for this sample is Illumina MiSeq. RNA was isolated using the RNeasy mini kit, and reverse transcription was performed with Superscript III. CDR3 amplicons were produced by multiplex PCR using pooled V-gene forward primers and a constant-region reverse primer with Illumina adaptor overhangs. The public reads were reprocessed by TCRdb using CATT, and rows of matching DNA were later combined. In this sample the table shows approximately 20,000 gamma-chain clones, roughly 15% of which occur a single time. The ten largest clones capture 1.5% to 2% of the sample. The sequenced material came from Vdelta1+ gamma-delta thymocytes from the thymus. The sample's cell subset or site label is to be understood as: FACS-sorted CD3+ TCRalphabeta- TCRVdelta1+ TCRVdelta2- thymocytes. Receptors originate from a child less than two years old who had congenital heart surgery.

This clone showed up just a few times. This specimen includes other DNA sequences encoding the same CDR3. The rearrangement uses TRGV4 and TRGJP2. Trimming took 4 bases from V and 1 from J; bases not matched to a gene: 6. The CDR3 loop spans 15 amino acids. Germline values: CDR1 EGSTGY, CDR2 YDSYTSSV. CDR3 sequence reads: CATWDGPSSDWIKTF. For the CDR3, the DNA is TGTGCCACCTGGGACGGACCTAGTAGTGATTGGATCAAGACGTTT.

This clone has only a few counts. The rearrangement joins TRGV8 to TRGJP2. CDR3 length equals 10 residues. Germline CDR1 VENAVY, CDR2 YDSYNSRV. V lost 8 bases, J lost 8 bases, and 2 bases stayed unmatched. The CDR3 sequence is CATLDWIKTF. In nucleotides, the CDR3 is TGTGCCACCTTAGATTGGATCAAGACGTTT.

With respect to this clone: It may be a read error: a sequence one base away is much more abundant. Other DNA variants within this sample encode the same CDR3. This chain uses TRGV3 with TRGJ1 or TRGJ2. The CDR3 extends over 13 amino acids. Germline V CDR1 and CDR2: VTNTFY, YDVSTARD (reference sequence). Unmatched junction bases numbered 4, after V lost 1 base and J lost 4 bases. The CDR3 reads CATWDRPYYKKLF. CDR3 nucleotide sequence: TGTGCCACCTGGGACAGACCATATTATAAGAAACTCTTT.

A few counts support this clone. This chain connects TRGV4 to TRGJ1 or TRGJ2. Per the germline V gene, CDR1 is EGSTGY and CDR2 is YDSYTSSV. This CDR3 spans 13 amino acids. The J segment lost 7 bases and the V segment lost 6 bases, leaving 12 bases of the junction unmatched. The CDR3 DNA reads TGTGCCACCTGGAAGGACGTGAGCTATAAGAAACTCTTT. Encoded protein: CATWKDVSYKKLF.

The chain recombines TRGV2 with TRGJ1 or TRGJ2. Germline V gene lookup returns CDR1 EGSNGY and CDR2 YDSYNSKV. Trimming took 0 bases from V and 2 from J; bases not matched to a gene: 7. The CDR3 totals 15 residues. The CDR3 reads CATWDGPLDYYKKLF. The CDR3 region has the DNA TGTGCCACCTGGGACGGGCCCCTGGATTATTATAAGAAACTCTTT.

This clone was seen a handful of times. A much bigger clone sits one base away, suggesting this may be a read error. This chain joins TRGV5 and TRGJ1 or TRGJ2. Germline V gene lookup returns CDR1 VINAFY and CDR2 YDVSNSKD. V shed 0 bases, J shed 3 bases, and the junction held 2 bases outside the gene matches. This CDR3 is 13 amino acids long. CDR3 DNA sequence: TGTGCCACCTGGGACAGGAGTTATTATAAGAAACTCTTT. Translation gives CATWDRSYYKKLF.

On this clone itself: Other DNA sequences within the sample encode an identical CDR3. This chain joins TRGV2 and TRGJ1 or TRGJ2. Per germline, CDR1 EGSNGY and CDR2 YDSYNSKV. CDR3 length: 9 amino acids. With V trimmed by 10 bases and J by 3 bases, 0 bases remained unmatched. DNA for the CDR3: TGTGCCACTTATTATAAGAAACTCTTT. Amino acid sequence: CATYYKKLF.

This clone turned up a few times. The chain has TRGV9 and TRGJ1 or TRGJ2. Germline V gene lookup returns CDR1 GITISATS and CDR2 ISYDGTV (reference sequence). V shed 0 bases and J 10 bases; nucleotides not matched to a gene: 6. This CDR3 is built from 12 residues. As DNA, the CDR3 is TGTGCCTTGTGGGAGGTGAGTCCCAAGAAACTCTTT. As protein: CALWEVSPKKLF.